The TCR beta chain described here comes from a study of cytotoxic CD8 clonotypes in ibrutinib-treated CLL. Study information: Average yields of approximately 230,000 productive templates and approximately 94,000 productive rearrangements characterized the samples. Regarding the study as a whole: Researchers report that baseline clonality outpaced age-matched healthy donors and tracked circulating CD8+ T-cell counts.

On this clone: Antigen unknown.

J was trimmed by 4 bases and V by 8 bases; bases with no gene match: 15. The CDR3 totals 16 residues. Germline CDR1 MNHEY, CDR2 SMNVEV (reference sequence). Using immunoSEQ multiplex PCR, the repertoire was profiled, and TCRdb retains in-frame clones only, with some absent. Counted here are 55,000 to 85,000 clones, 90% occurring once; the ten biggest clones make up around 3.1%. V is TRBV27 and J is TRBJ2-5, with 8 bases matching TRBD2. The sequence was collected from a human donor with chronic lymphocytic leukemia. This material consisted of PBMCs, taken after 12 months of ibrutinib treatment. CDR3 coding DNA: TGTGCCAGCCACCCGGGGGGGAAACACGGGCGAGAGACCCAGTACTTC. It specifies CASHPGGKHGRETQYF.